The text below deals with one T cell receptor (beta chain). The sample has other DNA sequences that encode this CDR3 too. As originally analysed: Scientists estimated how many nucleated cells there were by amplifying reference gene primers. Sequencing was performed with immunoSEQ multiplex PCR; in TCRdb, only in-frame clones are kept and a portion is missing. The V and J calls and clone size were taken over from that table, and D and trimming were inferred from the DNA. The sample lists roughly 62,000 clones; around four fifths were seen once. This entry belongs to a study of blood T cell repertoires in COVID-19. For the study at large: Samples taken during acute and convalescent COVID-19 were collected in the United States, Italy and Spain. Sample material is recorded as cDNA or gDNA derived from T cells, B-cell-depleted T cells, or PBMCs.

The CDR3 contains 13 residues. Germline V gene data show CDR1 as MNHEY and CDR2 as SVGAGI. V gave up 4 bases and J gave up 8 bases; unmatched junction bases: 3. The clonotype comes from a man aged 55-75 years with acute or convalescent COVID-19. Specimen: peripheral blood. The V and J genes are TRBV6-5 and TRBJ1-2, with 11 bases identical to TRBD1. DNA for the CDR3: TGTGCCAGCAGTTGGGGACAGGGGGACGGCTACACCTTC. It specifies CASSWGQGDGYTF.